The 21 T cell receptor beta chains reported below all come from one sample, sequenced in a study of somatic mutations in T cells in chronic GVHD. The protocol was immunoSEQ multiplex PCR, while the TCRdb copy is restricted to in-frame clones and leaves out a portion. The sample has around 13,000 clones; 78% are singletons. The sequencing input was Vbeta20-negative CD4+ T cells from blood. The receptors derive from a male patient aged 45-60 years with chronic graft-versus-host disease. T cells may partly derive from the graft donor.

The genes are TRBV19 and TRBJ2-3, with D possibly TRBD2 on 5 matching bases. CDR1 LNHDA and CDR2 SQIVND come from the germline V gene (reference sequence). The V end lost 3 bases, the J end lost 1 base, and 8 bases lay between the germline ends. The CDR3 has 14 residues. The CDR3 spells CASSIGIRTDTQYF. In DNA, the CDR3 is TGTGCCAGTAGTATCGGGATTCGCACAGATACGCAGTATTTT.

The V and J genes are TRBV19 and TRBJ1-5, with 7 bases fitting TRBD1. The V gene end was trimmed by 2 bases and the J gene end by 6 bases; junction bases not matched to a gene: 10. The germline V gene encodes CDR1 LNHDA and CDR2 SQIVND (reference sequence). There are 16 residues in the CDR3. The CDR3 loop is CASSIQRTGWRQPQHF. The CDR3 DNA is TGTGCCAGTAGTATACAACGGACAGGTTGGCGTCAGCCCCAGCATTTT.

This chain joins TRBV10-3 and TRBJ1-4; 8 bases map to TRBD1. V lost 10 bases, J lost 8 bases, and 6 bases stayed unmatched. Germline V CDR1 and CDR2: ENHRY, SYGVKD. This CDR3 has 12 amino acids. DNA of the CDR3: TGTGCCACCCGGGACAGGACCGAAAAACTGTTTTTT. It encodes CATRDRTEKLFF.

J is TRBJ2-1 and V is TRBV28; D remains ambiguous. CDR3 length: 15 amino acids. V gave up 2 bases and J gave up 1 base, with 9 bases separating them. Germline CDR1 MDHEN, CDR2 SYDVKM. The CDR3 is CASSLPQDSYNEQFF. CDR3 sequence (DNA): TGTGCCAGCAGTTTACCGCAGGATTCCTACAATGAGCAGTTCTTC.

V gene TRBV4-2 combines with J gene TRBJ2-2; TRBD1 aligns across 9 bases. The J segment lost 6 bases and the V segment lost 4 bases, leaving 9 bases of the junction unmatched. Germline V gives CDR1 LGHNA, CDR2 YNFKEQ. CDR3 length: 16 residues. The CDR3 DNA sequence: TGTGCCAGCAGCCGCCGGACAGGGGAGGCCCCCGGGGAGCTGTTTTTT. It encodes CASSRRTGEAPGELFF.

The chain has TRBV9 and TRBJ2-1, with 8 bases aligning to TRBD2. This CDR3 comprises 17 residues. The germline CDR1 and CDR2 sequences are SGDLS and YYNGEE. V dropped 3 bases and J dropped 0; count of bases not matched to a gene: 8. CDR3: CASSGSGGRSSYNEQFF. Written as DNA, the CDR3 is TGTGCCAGCAGCGGAAGCGGGGGCCGGAGCTCCTACAATGAGCAGTTCTTC.

The gene calls are TRBV5-8 and TRBJ2-2; tentative D call: TRBD2 (5 bases). The length of the CDR3 is 16 residues. Trimming shortened V by 5 bases and J by 0 bases, and 14 bases separated the two germline ends. Looked up from germline, CDR1 is SGHTS and CDR2 is YDEGEE. CDR3 DNA sequence: TGTGCCAGCAGACAAAGCCCGGGGACGAACACCGGGGAGCTGTTTTTT. This translates into CASRQSPGTNTGELFF.

The rearrangement uses TRBV19 and TRBJ2-2; 7 nucleotides line up with TRBD1. Germline V gives CDR1 LNHDA, CDR2 SQIVND (reference sequence). V lost 1 base to trimming and J lost 9 bases; unmatched junction nucleotides: 5. This CDR3 is 14 amino acids long. The CDR3 spells CASSIGDRDRELFF. CDR3 nucleotides: TGTGCCAGTAGTATAGGAGACAGGGATCGGGAGCTGTTTTTT.

This clone was recorded once. The chain links TRBV9 to TRBJ2-7; D is perhaps TRBD1 (6 bases). The CDR3 sequence is 16 residues long. CDR1 SGDLS and CDR2 YYNGEE come from the germline V gene. Trimming removed 1 base at V and 0 bases at J, with 14 bases between. DNA for the CDR3: TGTGCCAGCAGCGTAAACCCGGACAGCGTCTCCTACGAGCAGTACTTC. This gives the protein CASSVNPDSVSYEQYF.

The chain has TRBV18 and TRBJ1-2; D is perhaps TRBD1 (5 bases). The germline CDR1 and CDR2 sequences are KGHSH and LQKENI. V was clipped by 3 bases and J by 2 bases, with 13 bases between them. The CDR3 is 15 amino acids. In nucleotides, the CDR3 is TGTGCCAGCTCACCGCGGGGGGAGGCGAACTATGGCTACACCTTC. Translated, it gives CASSPRGEANYGYTF.

The sample holds a few counts of this clone. This sequence joins TRBV7-2 and TRBJ2-7, with D hard to call. CDR3 length: 15 residues. Trimming took off 3 bases at V and 6 bases at J, with 18 bases between the two ends. Germline-derived CDR1 and CDR2 are SGHTA and FQGNSA. This CDR3 reads CASSLAVGLQGEQYF. CDR3 in DNA: TGTGCCAGCAGCTTGGCCGTGGGCCTCCAAGGCGAGCAGTACTTC.

V is TRBV5-5 and J is TRBJ1-1; 7 bases align to TRBD1. Germline V gene data show CDR1 as SGHKS and CDR2 as YYEKEE (reference sequence). With 4 bases clipped from V and 8 bases from J, the junction kept 8 bases outside the gene matches. The CDR3 runs to 13 residues. The CDR3 DNA follows: TGTGCCAGCAGCCTGCCCCCGGGACAGGAAGCTTTCTTT. It yields the protein CASSLPPGQEAFF.

This clone occurred a few times. The rearrangement uses TRBV4-1 and TRBJ1-1; D not certain. Deletions cut 0 bases from V and 5 bases from J, with 13 bases between. Per the germline V gene, CDR1 is MGHRA and CDR2 is YSYEKL. The CDR3 spans 15 residues. CDR3 region: CASSQEWPSRTEAFF. The DNA of the CDR3 is TGCGCCAGCAGCCAAGAATGGCCTTCTAGGACTGAAGCTTTCTTT.

This chain joins TRBV6-1 and TRBJ2-7; TRBD1 agrees at 7 bases. Germline assignment: CDR1 MNHNS and CDR2 SASEGT. The CDR3 has 15 amino acids. V lost 2 bases and J lost 7; bases outside the gene matches: 11. The DNA of the CDR3 is TGTGCCAGCAGTGAACCTTACAGGGGAATGGAAGAGCAGTACTTC. Amino acids: CASSEPYRGMEEQYF.

This chain connects TRBV7-2 to TRBJ1-1; D is perhaps TRBD1 (5 bases). The germline V and J ends were trimmed by 6 bases and 5 bases, with 16 bases remaining between them. Germline V gene lookup returns CDR1 SGHTA and CDR2 FQGNSA. This CDR3 has 14 amino acids. The CDR3 region has the DNA TGTGCCAGCAGTCACGGGCAGGGCGGAACTGAAGCTTTCTTT. Translated: CASSHGQGGTEAFF.

The chain uses TRBV30 and TRBJ2-2; the D gene is possibly TRBD1 (6 bases). Germline V gene sequence: CDR1 GTSNPN, CDR2 SVGIG (reference sequence). The CDR3 covers 13 residues. The V and J ends lost 8 bases and 2 bases respectively, with 12 bases between them. This chain's CDR3 is CAARDTNTGELFF. The CDR3 nucleotides read TGTGCCGCCCGGGACACCAACACCGGGGAGCTGTTTTTT.

The rearrangement links TRBV7-2 to TRBJ2-1; no reliable D call. The V end lost 2 bases, the J end lost 8 bases, and 4 bases lay between the germline ends. The CDR3 runs 11 residues. Germline V CDR1 and CDR2: SGHTA, FQGNSA. The CDR3 nucleotides are TGTGCCAGCAGCTTAATCGATGAGCAGTTCTTC. Amino acid sequence: CASSLIDEQFF.

The J gene is TRBJ2-5, the V gene TRBV2, with a tentative D call TRBD2 (6 bases). Trimming took off 2 bases at V and 9 bases at J, with 16 bases between the two ends. The V gene's germline CDR1 is SNHLY and CDR2 FYNNEI. CDR3 length: 14 residues. In DNA, the CDR3 is TGTGCCAGCAGTGAAACTAGCCGGCTCGGGGCCCAGTACTTC. Translating gives CASSETSRLGAQYF.

V usage is TRBV4-1 and J usage is TRBJ1-2, with D tentatively TRBD1 (6 bases). The germline V gene has CDR1 MGHRA and CDR2 YSYEKL. The V and J ends lost 5 bases and 4 bases respectively, with 14 bases between them. The CDR3 is 14 residues long. The CDR3 spells CASSEGQNSYGYTF. Written as DNA, the CDR3 is TGCGCCAGCAGCGAAGGACAGAATAGCTATGGCTACACCTTC.

The V and J genes are TRBV7-2 and TRBJ2-7; TRBD2 matches at 11 bases. Germline values: CDR1 SGHTA, CDR2 FQGNSA. The CDR3 is 17 residues long. Trimming removed 6 bases from V and 0 bases from J; junction bases left unmatched: 10. The CDR3 nucleotides are TGTGCCAGCAGTTTCGGTAGCGGGGGGGTTAGCTCCTACGAGCAGTACTTC. This encodes CASSFGSGGVSSYEQYF.

The V gene is TRBV28, the J gene TRBJ2-7; the match to TRBD2 covers 7 bases. This CDR3 spans 14 amino acids. Germline CDR1 is MDHEN and CDR2 is SYDVKM. V dropped 5 bases and J dropped 4; count of bases not matched to a gene: 8. CDR3 DNA: TGTGCCAGCAGTCACGGGACTACTCCTTACGAGCAGTACTTC. Translation gives CASSHGTTPYEQYF.